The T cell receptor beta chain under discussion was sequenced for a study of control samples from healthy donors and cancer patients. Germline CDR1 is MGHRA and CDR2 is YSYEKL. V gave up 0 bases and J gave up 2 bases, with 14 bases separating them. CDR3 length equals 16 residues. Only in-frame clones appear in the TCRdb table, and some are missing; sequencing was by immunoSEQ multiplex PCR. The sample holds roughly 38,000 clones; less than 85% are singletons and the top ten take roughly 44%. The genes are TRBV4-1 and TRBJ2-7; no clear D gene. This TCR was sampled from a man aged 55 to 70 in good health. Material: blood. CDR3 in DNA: TGCGCCAGCAGCCAAGAAATAAGGGTAGCAGCCTACGAGCAGTACTTC. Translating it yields CASSQEIRVAAYEQYF.